Listed below are T cell receptor beta chains from one sample, sequenced in a study of T-cell memory formation after mild COVID-19. TCRdb recomputed calls from the 5' RACE reads with MiXCR, one row per CDR3 protein. There are about 350,000 distinct CDR3 sequences in the sample; 12% to 15% occur only once, and roughly 20% lies in the top ten. Sequencing used PBMCs or a T cell subset sorted from them (not recorded which). The receptors come from a man aged 18-30 years who had mild COVID-19 (a few samples of this study predate the infection). Cell type and time point are not known. Both conserved end residues are part of each CDR3. The D gene is left open where the match is weak. Not every row has a clone size; where given, it reads once, few, many or a size class.

V gene	clone size	D gene	J gene	CDR3 protein	CDR3 DNA
TRBV4-1	few	TRBD1	TRBJ1-6	CASSLVGRGPSPLHF	TGCGCCAGCAGCCTAGTGGGAAGGGGGCCTTCACCCCTCCACTTT
TRBV12-3/TRBV12-4	NA	NA	TRBJ2-3	CASSFPAETPGRSTDTQYF	TGTGCCAGCAGTTTTCCTGCGGAGACTCCTGGACGGAGCACAGATACGCAGTATTTT
TRBV28	many	NA	TRBJ2-2	CASSFSNTGELFF	TGTGCCAGCAGTTTCTCGAACACCGGGGAGCTGTTTTTT
TRBV30	few	NA	TRBJ2-7	CAWSAPGRGNYEQYF	TGTGCCTGGAGCGCCCCGGGGAGGGGGAACTACGAGCAGTACTTC
TRBV11-2	many	NA	TRBJ2-3	CASSSQADTQYF	TGTGCCAGCAGCTCGCAAGCAGATACGCAGTATTTT
TRBV6-5	few	NA	TRBJ1-2	CASSYSGGKNYGYTF	TGTGCCAGCAGTTACTCGGGGGGTAAGAACTATGGCTACACCTTC
TRBV7-9	many	TRBD1	TRBJ1-5	CASSSGQPNQPQHF	TGTGCCAGCAGCTCGGGACAGCCCAATCAGCCCCAGCATTTT
TRBV20-1	NA	TRBD1	TRBJ1-5	CSAPRQGAPQPQHF	TGCAGTGCACCGAGACAGGGGGCACCTCAGCCCCAGCATTTT
TRBV19	few	NA	TRBJ2-7	CASRYSGDSHYEQYF	TGTGCCAGTAGATATAGCGGAGACAGTCACTACGAGCAGTACTTC
TRBV2	NA	NA	TRBJ1-2	CASSGGGARASYGYTF	TGTGCCAGCAGTGGGGGGGGTGCCAGGGCCTCCTATGGCTACACCTTC
TRBV6-5	few	TRBD1	TRBJ1-6	CASSYMLQGNSPLHF	TGTGCCAGCAGTTACATGCTACAGGGGAATTCACCCCTCCACTTT
TRBV12-3/TRBV12-4	many	NA	TRBJ2-1	CALGQGIDEQFF	TGTGCCTTGGGTCAGGGAATCGATGAGCAGTTCTTC
TRBV4-1	NA	NA	TRBJ1-2	CASSQDGRSYTF	TGCGCCAGCAGCCAAGATGGCAGGAGCTACACCTTC
TRBV6-2/TRBV6-3	many	NA	TRBJ2-1	CASSYTYNEQFF	TGTGCCAGCAGTTATACTTACAATGAGCAGTTCTTC
TRBV20-1	few	TRBD1	TRBJ2-7	CSADRDLTGAEQYF	TGCAGTGCTGACCGGGACCTAACAGGGGCCGAGCAGTACTTC
TRBV5-1	few	TRBD2	TRBJ2-3	CATGIGLASDTQYF	TGCGCCACTGGGATCGGACTAGCATCAGATACGCAGTATTTT
TRBV15	few	NA	TRBJ1-5	CATSRSAGDQPQHF	TGTGCCACCAGCAGAAGCGCAGGGGATCAGCCCCAGCATTTT
TRBV24-1	many	NA	TRBJ2-1	CATAGTHYDEQFF	TGTGCCACCGCCGGGACCCACTACGATGAGCAGTTCTTC
TRBV5-5	NA	NA	TRBJ1-2	CASSFPTRYGYTF	TGTGCCAGCAGCTTCCCGACGCGCTATGGCTACACCTTC
TRBV6-5	NA	NA	TRBJ1-1	CASSYSTRGTEAFF	TGTGCCAGCAGTTACTCAACCAGGGGCACTGAAGCTTTCTTT
TRBV24-1	few	NA	TRBJ1-5	CATSDGNQPQHF	TGTGCCACCAGTGATGGCAATCAGCCCCAGCATTTT
TRBV7-9	few	NA	TRBJ2-3	CASSSATTQYF	TGTGCCAGCAGCTCCGCCACGACGCAGTATTTT
TRBV7-2	many	NA	TRBJ2-7	CASSSTRPGEQYF	TGTGCCAGCAGCTCCACCCGGCCAGGCGAGCAGTACTTC
TRBV7-2	few	NA	TRBJ2-4	CASSFSVVGWGTIQYF	TGTGCCAGCAGCTTTTCCGTAGTTGGTTGGGGAACCATTCAGTACTTC
TRBV12-3/TRBV12-4	NA	NA	TRBJ1-3	CASSPRESSGNTIYF	TGTGCCAGCAGTCCCCGGGAGTCCTCTGGAAACACCATATATTTT
TRBV7-9	NA	NA	TRBJ1-4	CASSLHNEKLFF	TGTGCCAGCAGCTTGCATAATGAAAAACTGTTTTTT
TRBV5-1	NA	NA	TRBJ1-4	CASSFTGEKLFF	TGCGCCAGCAGCTTCACAGGGGAAAAACTGTTTTTT
TRBV15	few	NA	TRBJ2-5	CATSREEGTQYF	TGTGCCACCAGCAGAGAGGAGGGGACCCAGTACTTC
TRBV6-5	many	NA	TRBJ2-2	CASTNTGELFF	TGTGCCAGCACCAACACCGGGGAGCTGTTTTTT
TRBV6-2/TRBV6-3	NA	NA	TRBJ2-3	CASSHPYRASTDTQYF	TGTGCCAGCAGCCACCCCTACCGTGCAAGTACAGATACGCAGTATTTT
TRBV2	few	TRBD1	TRBJ1-6	CASSGPRTGLNSPLHF	TGTGCCAGCAGTGGCCCTCGGACAGGGCTTAATTCACCCCTCCACTTT
TRBV4-1	few	TRBD2	TRBJ2-5	CASSQILGGAGQETQYF	TGCGCCAGCAGCCAAATTCTCGGGGGGGCGGGGCAAGAGACCCAGTACTTC
TRBV18	few	TRBD2	TRBJ2-2	CASSPRSLAGNTGELFF	TGTGCCAGCTCACCACGGAGCCTAGCGGGGAACACCGGGGAGCTGTTTTTT
TRBV12-3/TRBV12-4	many	TRBD2	TRBJ2-3	CASSDPGLAGALSTDTQYF	TGTGCCAGCAGTGACCCTGGACTAGCGGGGGCCCTTAGCACAGATACGCAGTATTTT
TRBV4-1	few	NA	TRBJ2-3	CASSQDFPGRVAGPRHTQYF	TGCGCCAGCAGCCAAGATTTTCCGGGACGGGTAGCAGGGCCCCGACATACGCAGTATTTT
TRBV20-1	few	NA	TRBJ1-4	CSARELRGTNEKLFF	TGCAGTGCTAGAGAACTCCGAGGTACTAATGAAAAACTGTTTTTT
TRBV6-1	few	NA	TRBJ2-3	CASSDGGGPTDTQYF	TGTGCCAGCAGTGATGGCGGGGGCCCCACAGATACGCAGTATTTT